This T cell receptor beta chain was identified in a study of Tregs in tolerant kidney transplant recipients. Findings and limits, study-wide: Findings come from small patient numbers and require larger validation.

Germline CDR1 and CDR2: SGHNT and YYREEE (reference sequence). CDR3 length: 15 amino acids. Trimming left V 4 bases short and J 0 bases short, with 14 bases between. Assay used: immunoSEQ multiplex PCR; TCRdb lists only in-frame clones, some missing. This sample has around 50,000 clones, with around 82% found just once. On this clone itself: Its antigen is not identified.

J is TRBJ2-7 and V is TRBV5-4; perhaps D is TRBD1 or TRBD2 (6 bases each). This clonotype was sampled from a human donor in good health. Sequencing was carried out using CD4+ T cells from blood. The CDR3 is CASSHPRGRSYEQYF. CDR3 coding DNA: TGTGCCAGCAGCCACCCACGGGGGCGCTCCTACGAGCAGTACTTC.